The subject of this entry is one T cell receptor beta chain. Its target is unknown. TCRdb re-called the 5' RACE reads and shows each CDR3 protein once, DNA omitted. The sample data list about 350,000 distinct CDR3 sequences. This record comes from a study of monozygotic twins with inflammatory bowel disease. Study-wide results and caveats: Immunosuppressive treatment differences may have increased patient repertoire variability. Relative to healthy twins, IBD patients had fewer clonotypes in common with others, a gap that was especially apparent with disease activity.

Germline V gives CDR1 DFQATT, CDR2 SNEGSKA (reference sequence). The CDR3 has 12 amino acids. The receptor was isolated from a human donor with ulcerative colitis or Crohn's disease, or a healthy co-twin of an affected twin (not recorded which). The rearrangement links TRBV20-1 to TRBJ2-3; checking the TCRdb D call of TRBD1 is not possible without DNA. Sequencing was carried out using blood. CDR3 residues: CSARLPGTRQYF.